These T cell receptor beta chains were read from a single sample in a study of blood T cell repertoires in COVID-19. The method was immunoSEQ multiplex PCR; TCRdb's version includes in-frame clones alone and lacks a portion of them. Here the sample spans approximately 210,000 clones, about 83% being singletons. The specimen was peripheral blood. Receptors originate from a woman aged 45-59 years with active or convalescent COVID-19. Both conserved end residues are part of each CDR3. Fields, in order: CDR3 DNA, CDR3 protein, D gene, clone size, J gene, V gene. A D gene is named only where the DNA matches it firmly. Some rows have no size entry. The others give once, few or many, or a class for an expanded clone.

TGTGCCAGCCACAGGGGGGGGGCCGGTCAGCCCCAGCATTTT,CASHRGGAGQPQHF,TRBD1,once,TRBJ1-5,TRBV2
TGTGCCACGGGTCTGACTAACTATGGCTACACCTTC,CATGLTNYGYTF,.,.,TRBJ1-2,TRBV28
TGTGCCAGCAGACTTAGCGGAAAATACAATGAGCAGTTCTTC,CASRLSGKYNEQFF,.,.,TRBJ2-1,TRBV28
TGCAGCGTTGGAGCCACAGATGTTTCCTACGAGCAGTACTTC,CSVGATDVSYEQYF,.,.,TRBJ2-7,TRBV29-1
TGTGCCAGCTTACCACAGGGCCTATCCATGAATCTGCAGCCCCAGCATTTT,CASLPQGLSMNLQPQHF,.,.,TRBJ1-5,TRBV28
TGTGCCACCAGTGATTCAGGGGTTCGGGAAAAACTGTTTTTT,CATSDSGVREKLFF,.,.,TRBJ1-4,TRBV24-1
TGTGCCAGCAGTCGAGCGCAGGGAAACTATGGCTACACCTTC,CASSRAQGNYGYTF,.,.,TRBJ1-2,TRBV6-5
TGTGCCAGCAGCCAAGGACACTTGAACACTGAAGCTTTCTTT,CASSQGHLNTEAFF,.,.,TRBJ1-1,TRBV3-1/TRBV3-2
TGCGCCAGCAGCTTGGAACAGACAGCGAACACTGAAGCTTTCTTT,CASSLEQTANTEAFF,.,few,TRBJ1-1,TRBV5-1
TGTGCCAGTAGTATCGGCGGGACTAGAATCTACGAGCAGTACTTC,CASSIGGTRIYEQYF,TRBD2,.,TRBJ2-7,TRBV19
TGTGCCAGAAGCATACAGAACACCGGGACAGGGATTTCAAATGAGCAGTTCTTC,CARSIQNTGTGISNEQFF,TRBD1,.,TRBJ2-1,TRBV5-3
TGTGCCAGCAGCGAACAGGAGGAGACCCAGTACTTC,CASSEQEETQYF,.,.,TRBJ2-5,TRBV9
TGTGCCAGCAGCTTAGTAATACCGAGCGAAGCTTTCTTT,CASSLVIPSEAFF,.,.,TRBJ1-1,TRBV7-2
TGTGCCAGCTCACCTTCCGGGACTAGCATCGCAGATACGCAGTATTTT,CASSPSGTSIADTQYF,TRBD2,.,TRBJ2-3,TRBV18
TGTGCCAGCAGCGTAGCTGACACCGGGGAGCTGTTTTTT,CASSVADTGELFF,.,.,TRBJ2-2,TRBV9
TGTGCCAGCAGCGTCGACAGGCTAAACCATGGCTACACCTTC,CASSVDRLNHGYTF,.,.,TRBJ1-2,TRBV9
TGTGCCAGCAGCTTTACAGGGGGTCCCTGGCCCCAGCATTTT,CASSFTGGPWPQHF,TRBD1,.,TRBJ1-5,TRBV7-2
TGTGCCAGCTCACCTTCGGTCACCGGGGAGCTGTTTTTT,CASSPSVTGELFF,.,.,TRBJ2-2,TRBV18
TGTGCCAGCAGTGTCAGGACAGGGGTGCACGAGCAGTACTTC,CASSVRTGVHEQYF,TRBD1,.,TRBJ2-7,TRBV25-1
TGTGCCAGCAGCTTGGCCCGCGCCTCGAGCTCCTACAATGAGCAGTTCTTC,CASSLARASSSYNEQFF,.,.,TRBJ2-1,TRBV5-8
TGCAGCGTTGAGGGGGGACAGAACCCCTCCTACAATGAGCAGTTCTTC,CSVEGGQNPSYNEQFF,.,.,TRBJ2-1,TRBV29-1
TGCGCCAGCAGCTTGGTGGGTCGCGGGGATCAGCCCCAGCATTTT,CASSLVGRGDQPQHF,.,.,TRBJ1-5,TRBV5-1
TGTGCCAGCAGTTTACCTAGATCCTACAATGAGCAGTTCTTC,CASSLPRSYNEQFF,.,.,TRBJ2-1,TRBV28
TGTGCCAGTAGTTCCCGGTCCCAGGACGAGCAGTACTTC,CASSSRSQDEQYF,.,.,TRBJ2-7,TRBV19
TGCGCCAGCAGCATCTATTCTCCCACAGATACGCAGTATTTT,CASSIYSPTDTQYF,.,.,TRBJ2-3,TRBV5-1
TGCGCCAGCAGCTTGAGGACAGGGGTTAGCACTGAAGCTTTCTTT,CASSLRTGVSTEAFF,TRBD1,.,TRBJ1-1,TRBV5-1
TGCGCCAGCAGTGAGGGTCACCGGGACACTTCCTACAATGAGCAGTTCTTC,CASSEGHRDTSYNEQFF,.,few,TRBJ2-1,TRBV10-1
TGTGCCAGCAGTGAAGAAAGTACAGCCCTCTCTGGAAACACCATATATTTT,CASSEESTALSGNTIYF,.,.,TRBJ1-3,TRBV2
TGCGCCAGCAGCTTCCAGGGGAATGAAAAACTGTTTTTT,CASSFQGNEKLFF,.,.,TRBJ1-4,TRBV5-1
TGTGCCAGCAGCTCTGGGACACCCCGGGATACGCAGTATTTT,CASSSGTPRDTQYF,.,once,TRBJ2-3,TRBV28
TGTGCCAGCAGTTACGGTCCCTCGATGAGCACCGGGGAGCTGTTTTTT,CASSYGPSMSTGELFF,.,.,TRBJ2-2,TRBV6-2/TRBV6-3
TGCGCCAGCAGCTTCGGTAGCCTCTACGAGCAGTACTTC,CASSFGSLYEQYF,.,.,TRBJ2-7,TRBV5-1
TGTGCCAGCAGAGCGGAGAACTATGGCTACACCTTC,CASRAENYGYTF,.,.,TRBJ1-2,TRBV6-5
TGTGCCTGGAGAGGCCCCTTGGGGGGGACCCAGCATTTT,CAWRGPLGGTQHF,.,.,TRBJ1-5,TRBV30
TGTGCCAGCAGCCGAGGGGGACAGGGGACGAATCAGCCCCAGCATTTT,CASSRGGQGTNQPQHF,TRBD1,.,TRBJ1-5,TRBV5-6
TGTGCCAGCAGCCCTTTCGGGGGATACGATGGCTACACCTTC,CASSPFGGYDGYTF,.,.,TRBJ1-2,TRBV27
TGTGCCAGTAGTATCTTGGGCGGGACTTACAATGAGCAGTTCTTC,CASSILGGTYNEQFF,.,.,TRBJ2-1,TRBV19
TGTGCCAGCACGCGACAGGGTTCAGGGGGCTACACCTTC,CASTRQGSGGYTF,TRBD1,.,TRBJ1-2,TRBV18
TGTGCCAGCAGTGCGACCGGGGAAAAACTGTTTTTT,CASSATGEKLFF,.,.,TRBJ1-4,TRBV28
TGTGCCAGCAGCCCAGGACTAGCGGGGGCGTCGGCCGGGGAGCTGTTTTTT,CASSPGLAGASAGELFF,TRBD2,.,TRBJ2-2,TRBV28
TGTGCCAGTAGTATAGGGACACTCACTGGCTATGGCTACACCTTC,CASSIGTLTGYGYTF,.,.,TRBJ1-2,TRBV19
TGTGCCACAGCCTCAGCGGGATCGGCAGATACGCAGTATTTT,CATASAGSADTQYF,TRBD2,.,TRBJ2-3,TRBV24-1
TGTGCCAGCAGCTTAACTCGACAGGGCCTTGAAGCTTTCTTT,CASSLTRQGLEAFF,TRBD1,.,TRBJ1-1,TRBV7-2
TGTGCCAGCAGCGGTATACAGGGCTCCGGGCCGGGCACTGAAGCTTTCTTT,CASSGIQGSGPGTEAFF,.,.,TRBJ1-1,TRBV5-4
TGTGCCAGCACACTCGCGAACACCGGGGAGCTGTTTTTT,CASTLANTGELFF,.,.,TRBJ2-2,TRBV12-3/TRBV12-4
TGTGCCAGCAGCTTAGGGTATACTCTAGCGGGAGCTCCAGATACGCAGTATTTT,CASSLGYTLAGAPDTQYF,TRBD2,.,TRBJ2-3,TRBV7-3
TGTGCTAGTGGTTTCCTAGCAGCCTCCTACAATGAGCAGTTCTTC,CASGFLAASYNEQFF,.,.,TRBJ2-1,TRBV12-5
TGTGCCAGCAGCCAAACGGGAGGGCCTTTCGGCACCGAGCAGTACTTC,CASSQTGGPFGTEQYF,TRBD2,.,TRBJ2-7,TRBV14
TGTGCCAGCAGCTCCGGGACAGGGCATAATCAGCCCCAGCATTTT,CASSSGTGHNQPQHF,TRBD1,.,TRBJ1-5,TRBV7-6
TGCAGCGCGAGGAGCGATAACTATGGCTACACCTTC,CSARSDNYGYTF,.,.,TRBJ1-2,TRBV29-1
TGTGCCAGCAGCCAAGGTGAGAACGCCGGGGAGCTGTTTTTT,CASSQGENAGELFF,.,few,TRBJ2-2,TRBV4-2
TGTGCCAGCAGTGAAGCGGCGGCGGAAAAACTGTTTTTT,CASSEAAAEKLFF,.,few,TRBJ1-4,TRBV2
TGTGCCAGTACCTTAGGGGGACACCTGGGTTCACCCCTCCACTTT,CASTLGGHLGSPLHF,.,.,TRBJ1-6,TRBV19
TGTGCCAGCTCACCATCCCTCGGTAGTTCTTATGGAAACACCATATATTTT,CASSPSLGSSYGNTIYF,.,.,TRBJ1-3,TRBV18
TGTGCCAGTAGTATACAGGGGGGAAATCAGCCCCAGCATTTT,CASSIQGGNQPQHF,TRBD1,.,TRBJ1-5,TRBV19
TGTGCCACCCTAGGACAGGGTAGATCCTACGAGCAGTACTTC,CATLGQGRSYEQYF,TRBD1,once,TRBJ2-7,TRBV28
TGTGCCAGCAGCCTCCCGGGCGCAGGGGGGAACACTGAAGCTTTCTTT,CASSLPGAGGNTEAFF,TRBD1,.,TRBJ1-1,TRBV7-9
TGCGCCAGCAGCTTACAGGGGTCCCCTGAAGCTTTCTTT,CASSLQGSPEAFF,TRBD1,.,TRBJ1-1,TRBV5-1